This TCR beta chain derives from a study of shared clonotypes between healthy human individuals. This clone was seen once. Its matching antigen is unknown. This CDR3 has 16 amino acids. The germline V gene encodes CDR1 SGHRS and CDR2 YFSETQ. V lost 4 bases to trimming and J lost 0 bases; unmatched junction nucleotides: 10. Assay execution took place at the deep level. The repertoire was sequenced with immunoSEQ multiplex PCR; TCRdb's copy has only in-frame clones and lacks some. This table has about 980,000 clones, about 80% appearing once. All donors qualified as healthy HIV-negative adults and had experienced no recent acute infections or vaccinations. General study results and limits: Clonotypes that were shared across a handful of donors made up around 4.6% of naive CD4 clonotypes. Sequencing depth was expected to influence donor clonotype sharing.

The chain couples TRBV5-1 to TRBJ2-7; TRBD1 aligns across 7 bases. The sequence came from a man between 18 and 35 years old in good health. Sequencing input: memory CD4+ T cells sorted from blood. Subset here: CD45RA-negative fraction. The CDR3 region is CASSVGTAESSYEQYF. The CDR3 DNA reads TGCGCCAGCAGCGTAGGGACAGCAGAAAGCTCCTACGAGCAGTACTTC.